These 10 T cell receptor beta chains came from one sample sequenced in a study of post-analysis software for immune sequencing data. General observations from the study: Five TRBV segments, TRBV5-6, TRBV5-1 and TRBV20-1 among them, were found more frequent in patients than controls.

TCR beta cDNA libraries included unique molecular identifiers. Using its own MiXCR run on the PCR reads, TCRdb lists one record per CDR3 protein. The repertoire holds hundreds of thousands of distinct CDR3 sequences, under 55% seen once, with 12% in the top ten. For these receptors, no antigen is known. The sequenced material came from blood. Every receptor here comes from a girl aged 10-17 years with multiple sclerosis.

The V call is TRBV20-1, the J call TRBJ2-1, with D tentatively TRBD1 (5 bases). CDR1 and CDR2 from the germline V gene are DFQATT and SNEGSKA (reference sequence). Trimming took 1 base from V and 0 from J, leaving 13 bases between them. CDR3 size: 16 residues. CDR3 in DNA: TGCAGTGCTAGAGCTGACAGCAGGAGCTCCTACAATGAGCAGTTCTTC. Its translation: CSARADSRSSYNEQFF.

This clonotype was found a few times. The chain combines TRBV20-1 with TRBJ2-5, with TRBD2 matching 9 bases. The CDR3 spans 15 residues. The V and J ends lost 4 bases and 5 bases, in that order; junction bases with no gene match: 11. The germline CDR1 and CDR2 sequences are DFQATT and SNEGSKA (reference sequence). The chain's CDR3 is CSANLAGVGEETQYF. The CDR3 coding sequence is TGCAGTGCTAACTTAGCGGGAGTGGGGGAGGAGACCCAGTACTTC.

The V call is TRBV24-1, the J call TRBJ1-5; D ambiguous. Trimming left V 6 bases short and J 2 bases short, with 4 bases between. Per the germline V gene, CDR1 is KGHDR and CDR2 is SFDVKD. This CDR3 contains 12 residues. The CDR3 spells CATSYGNQPQHF. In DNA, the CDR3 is TGTGCCACCAGTTACGGCAATCAGCCCCAGCATTTT.

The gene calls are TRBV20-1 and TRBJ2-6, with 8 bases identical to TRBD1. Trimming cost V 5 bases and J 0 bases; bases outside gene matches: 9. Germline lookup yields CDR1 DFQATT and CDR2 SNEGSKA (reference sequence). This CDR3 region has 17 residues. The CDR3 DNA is TGCAGTGCTTTTGACAGGGGAGTAGGCTCTGGGGCCAACGTCCTGACTTTC. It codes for CSAFDRGVGSGANVLTF.

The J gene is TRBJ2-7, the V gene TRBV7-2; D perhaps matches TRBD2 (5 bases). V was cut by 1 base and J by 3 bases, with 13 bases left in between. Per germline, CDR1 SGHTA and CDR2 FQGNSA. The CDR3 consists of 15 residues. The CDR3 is CASSLGGEGYYEQYF. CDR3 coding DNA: TGTGCCAGCAGCTTAGGGGGAGAAGGATACTACGAGCAGTACTTC.

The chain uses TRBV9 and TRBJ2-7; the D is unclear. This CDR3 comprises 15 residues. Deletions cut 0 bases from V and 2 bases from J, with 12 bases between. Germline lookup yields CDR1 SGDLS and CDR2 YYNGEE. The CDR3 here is CASSVGGRLAYEQYF. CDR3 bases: TGTGCCAGCAGCGTAGGTGGCAGGTTAGCCTACGAGCAGTACTTC.

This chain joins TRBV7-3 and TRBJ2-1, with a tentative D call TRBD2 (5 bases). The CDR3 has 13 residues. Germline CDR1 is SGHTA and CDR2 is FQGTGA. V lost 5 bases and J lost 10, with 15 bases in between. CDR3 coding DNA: TGTGCCAGCAGCCCTAGGGTGGGAGTAGAGCAGTTCTTC. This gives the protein CASSPRVGVEQFF. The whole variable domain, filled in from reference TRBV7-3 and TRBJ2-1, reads GAGVSQTPSNKVTEKGKYVELRCDPISGHTALYWYRQSLGQGPEFLIYFQGTGAADDSGLPNDRFFAVRPEGSVSTLKIQRTERGDSAVYLCASSPRVGVEQFFGPGTRLTVL.

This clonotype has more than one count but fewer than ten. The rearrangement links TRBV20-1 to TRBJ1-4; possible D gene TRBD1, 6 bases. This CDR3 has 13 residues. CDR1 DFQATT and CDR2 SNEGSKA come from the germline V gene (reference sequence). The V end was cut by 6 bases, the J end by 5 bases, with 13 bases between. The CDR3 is CSATGTWNEKLFF. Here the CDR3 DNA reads TGCAGTGCGACGGGGACATGGAATGAAAAACTGTTTTTT.

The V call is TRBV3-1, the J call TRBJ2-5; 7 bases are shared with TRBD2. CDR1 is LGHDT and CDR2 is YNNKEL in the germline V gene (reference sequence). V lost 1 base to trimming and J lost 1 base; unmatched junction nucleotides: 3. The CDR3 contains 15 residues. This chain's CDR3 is CASSQGASGQETQYF. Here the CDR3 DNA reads TGTGCCAGCAGCCAAGGAGCTAGCGGCCAAGAGACCCAGTACTTC.

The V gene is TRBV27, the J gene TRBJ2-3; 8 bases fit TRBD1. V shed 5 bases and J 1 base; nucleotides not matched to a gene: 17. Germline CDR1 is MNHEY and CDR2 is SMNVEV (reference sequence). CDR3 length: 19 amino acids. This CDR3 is CASSPTWGGQGMGTDTQYF. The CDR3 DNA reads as TGTGCCAGCAGTCCGACTTGGGGAGGACAGGGAATGGGCACAGATACGCAGTATTTT.